This TCR beta chain was documented in a study of read filtering for tumor transcriptome and immune sequencing. The library was built from about 400 ng RNA with molecular barcoded adaptors for alpha/delta and beta/gamma chains. Via MiXCR, TCRdb re-called the reads, giving one row per CDR3 protein. The sample comprises around 140,000 distinct CDR3 sequences, approximately 13% of which are singletons, and 8.4% rests with the top ten. J was trimmed by 8 bases and V by 8 bases; bases with no gene match: 8. The CDR3 consists of 12 residues. Germline V gives CDR1 SNHLY, CDR2 FYNNEI. Notes on the study in general: Without single-read clonotypes, shared clonotype proportions correlated more between IR-seq and RNA-seq. This fraction held mixed bone marrow immune cells after CD138-negative sorting.

This clonotype was detected only a few times. No antigen is known for it. This receptor was obtained from a donor over 35 with multiple myeloma. The V and J genes are TRBV2 and TRBJ1-2; 7 bases line up with TRBD1. The sample taken for sequencing was a population of CD138-negative cells sorted from bone marrow. CDR3 loop: CASGRQGAGYTF. The CDR3 DNA reads as TGTGCCAGCGGGCGACAGGGTGCCGGCTACACCTTC.